The 27 T cell receptor beta chains below come from one sample, sequenced in a study of T cell repertoires in cytomegalovirus infection. The antigens of these receptors remain unknown. Each CDR3 protein gets one entry after TCRdb re-called the reads with MiXCR. This sample yields about 740,000 distinct CDR3 sequences, of which approximately 33% are seen a single time; over 15% belongs to the top ten. Here the sequenced sample was cultured PBMCs, taken from culture after CMV antigen stimulation. The source is a human donor in good health (CMV status not recorded). Some clones in this sample may be carry-over from other donors' samples.

This clonotype was found a few times. This chain connects TRBV6-6 to TRBJ1-1, with D possibly matching TRBD1 (5 bases). This CDR3 is built from 14 residues. Deletions cut 2 bases from V and 4 bases from J, with 11 bases between. Looked up from germline, CDR1 is MNHNY and CDR2 is SVGAGI (reference sequence). CDR3 nucleotide sequence: TGTGCCAGCAGTTACGGGGGTTTGGGCACTGAAGCTTTCTTT. It yields the protein CASSYGGLGTEAFF.

The chain carries TRBV9 and TRBJ2-4; 9 bases match TRBD1. CDR3 length: 15 residues. V trimming: 0 bases; J trimming: 9 bases; junction bases outside the gene matches: 7. Germline lookup yields CDR1 SGDLS and CDR2 YYNGEE. The CDR3 bases are TGTGCCAGCAGCGTAGACTGGACAGGGGTCGGCATTCAGTACTTC. Translated, it gives CASSVDWTGVGIQYF.

This clonotype was seen a handful of times. J is TRBJ2-4 and V is TRBV4-3, with 9 bases that match TRBD2. The CDR3 length is 14 residues. Germline V gene data show CDR1 as LGHNA and CDR2 as YSLEER. V was pared by 0 bases and J by 7 bases, with 1 base of the junction left unmatched. This chain's CDR3 is CASSQELAGNIQYF. The CDR3 DNA reads as TGCGCCAGCAGCCAAGAGCTAGCGGGGAACATTCAGTACTTC.

The chain combines TRBV12-3 or TRBV12-4 with TRBJ1-2, with D possibly being TRBD1 (5 bases). The length of the CDR3 is 11 residues. Trimming cost V 8 bases and J 8 bases, with 12 bases left between them. Written as DNA, the CDR3 is TGTGCCAGCGGGGACGGAAAAGGCTACACCTTC. Protein: CASGDGKGYTF.

The V call is TRBV15, the J call TRBJ2-3, with a tentative D call TRBD2 (7 bases). Trimming cost V 5 bases and J 8 bases, with 23 bases left between them. Germline CDR1 and CDR2: LNHNV and YYDKDF (reference sequence). The CDR3 loop spans 16 amino acids. CDR3 region: CATSRMGATSLGTQYF. CDR3 coding DNA: TGTGCCACCAGCCGAATGGGGGCGACTAGCTTGGGTACGCAGTATTTT.

This clonotype has only a few counts. The chain has TRBV10-3 and TRBJ2-3, with 10 bases fitting TRBD2. This CDR3 has 15 residues. Unmatched junction bases numbered 7, after V lost 6 bases and J lost 4 bases. CDR1 and CDR2 from the germline V gene are ENHRY and SYGVKD. CDR3 sequence: CAISRTSGGPDTQYF. CDR3 sequence (DNA): TGTGCCATCAGCCGGACTAGCGGAGGGCCAGATACGCAGTATTTT.

The chain employs TRBV27 and TRBJ2-1; 8 bases are a match to TRBD2. Trimming removed 4 bases from V and 7 bases from J; junction bases left unmatched: 6. Germline loops: CDR1 MNHEY, CDR2 SMNVEV (reference sequence). The CDR3 extends over 14 amino acids. The DNA of the CDR3 is TGTGCCAGCAGTTCGGGGGGGGTGGGGAATGAGCAGTTCTTC. Its translation is CASSSGGVGNEQFF.

In this sample, this clonotype turned up a few times. The V and J genes are TRBV7-6 and TRBJ1-5; D ambiguous. This CDR3 contains 13 residues. With 0 bases removed from V and 6 bases from J, the gap between germline ends came to 6 bases. CDR1 and CDR2 from the germline V gene are SGHVS and FNYEAQ. The CDR3 bases are TGTGCCAGCAGCTTAGCGCCGGCTCAGCCCCAGCATTTT. It specifies CASSLAPAQPQHF. Variable domain in full (rest from reference TRBV7-6 and TRBJ1-5): GAGVSQSPRYKVTKRGQDVALRCDPISGHVSLYWYRQALGQGPEFLTYFNYEAQQDKSGLPNDRFSAERPEGSISTLTIQRTEQRDSAMYRCASSLAPAQPQHFGDGTRLSIL.

The chain joins TRBV6-2 or TRBV6-3 to TRBJ2-1, with unresolved D. CDR3 length: 14 amino acids. Germline V gene sequence: CDR1 MNHEY, CDR2 SVGEGT. Trimming removed 4 bases at V and 5 bases at J, with 12 bases between. CDR3 DNA sequence: TGTGCCAGCAGTTCGGCGACCAGAAACAATGAGCAGTTCTTC. Protein sequence: CASSSATRNNEQFF.

The sample holds a few counts of this clonotype. The chain uses TRBV12-3 or TRBV12-4 and TRBJ2-1, with 9 positions matching TRBD2. There are 14 residues in the CDR3. V trimming: 5 bases; J trimming: 9 bases; junction bases outside the gene matches: 8. The CDR3 region is CASSPLAGRSEQFF. DNA of the CDR3: TGTGCCAGCAGTCCGCTAGCGGGAAGGAGTGAGCAGTTCTTC.

This clonotype has just a few counts. CDR3 residues: CASSPPTSGDINEQFF. In nucleotides, the CDR3 is TGTGCCAGCTCACCACCGACTAGCGGGGATATTAATGAGCAGTTCTTC. V gene TRBV18 combines with J gene TRBJ2-1; 11 bases line up with TRBD2. The germline V gene encodes CDR1 KGHSH and CDR2 LQKENI. The CDR3 has 16 amino acids. J lost 7 bases, V lost 0 bases, and 5 bases had no gene match.

The V call is TRBV14, the J call TRBJ2-7, with D uncertain. This CDR3 region has 15 residues. Germline V gene sequence: CDR1 SGHDN, CDR2 FVKESK. V was trimmed by 4 bases and J by 4 bases, leaving 17 bases between them. In nucleotides, the CDR3 is TGTGCCAGCAGCCTCGGGCCACCGACCAGATACGAGCAGTACTTC. Protein sequence: CASSLGPPTRYEQYF.

About this clonotype itself: Given a much more abundant clone one base away, this may be a read error. This sequence joins TRBV6-6 and TRBJ2-7, with D perhaps matching TRBD1 (6 bases). Between the trimmed V and J ends, which lost 2 bases and 2 bases, there was a span of 22 bases. This CDR3 is built from 18 residues. Per germline, CDR1 MNHNY and CDR2 SVGAGI (reference sequence). The CDR3 coding sequence is TGTGCCAGCAGTTACAAATCAGGCGGCGCCCAGGGGACCTACGAGCAGTACTTC. The encoded protein is CASSYKSGGAQGTYEQYF.

The genes are TRBV19 and TRBJ1-5, with D hard to call. Per germline, CDR1 LNHDA and CDR2 SQIVND (reference sequence). This CDR3 comprises 18 residues. The V end lost 5 bases, the J end lost 6 bases, and 26 bases lay between the germline ends. The CDR3 coding sequence is TGTGCCAGTAGTTCCCTAAAGGGCGGCTCACCCGGCAGTCAGCCCCAGCATTTT. As protein: CASSSLKGGSPGSQPQHF. Variable domain in full (rest from reference TRBV19 and TRBJ1-5): DGGITQSPKYLFRKEGQNVTLSCEQNLNHDAMYWYRQDPGQGLRLIYYSQIVNDFQKGDIAEGYSVSREKKESFPLTVTSAQKNPTAFYLCASSSLKGGSPGSQPQHFGDGTRLSIL.

This clonotype was observed a few times. The chain has TRBV5-4 and TRBJ1-2; 8 bases match TRBD1. Germline V gene data show CDR1 as SGHNT and CDR2 as YYREEE (reference sequence). V was clipped by 4 bases and J by 3 bases; unmatched bases: 11. The CDR3 consists of 16 residues. The CDR3 sequence is CASSRKGDRPDYGYTF. The DNA of the CDR3 is TGTGCCAGCAGCCGTAAGGGGGACAGGCCCGACTATGGCTACACCTTC.

The rearrangement joins TRBV6-1 to TRBJ1-1; no clear D gene. Trimming took off 5 bases at V and 7 bases at J, with 14 bases between the two ends. The V gene's germline CDR1 is MNHNS and CDR2 SASEGT. The CDR3 runs to 13 residues. The CDR3 here is CASSQNRGGEAFF. In DNA, the CDR3 is TGTGCCAGCAGTCAAAACAGAGGCGGTGAAGCTTTCTTT.

The chain joins TRBV10-3 to TRBJ2-1; TRBD2 matches at 9 bases. Trimming cost V 0 bases and J 4 bases; bases outside gene matches: 4. Germline CDR1 and CDR2: ENHRY and SYGVKD. This CDR3 region has 16 residues. The CDR3 here is CAISESHTSGYNEQFF. The DNA for the CDR3 is TGTGCCATCAGTGAGTCTCATACTAGCGGGTACAATGAGCAGTTCTTC.

This clonotype was found a few times. The CDR3 spells CASSVSLGTGLNTEAFF. CDR3 bases: TGTGCCAGCAGTGTAAGTCTGGGGACAGGGTTGAACACTGAAGCTTTCTTT. The V and J genes are TRBV2 and TRBJ1-1; the match to TRBD1 covers 9 bases. From germline, CDR1 is SNHLY and CDR2 FYNNEI. The CDR3 consists of 17 residues. The junction had 9 bases not matched to a gene; V was cut back by 4 bases and J by 0 bases.

The V and J genes are TRBV6-2 or TRBV6-3 and TRBJ2-2; D gene uncertain. Looked up from germline, CDR1 is MNHEY and CDR2 is SVGEGT. V was trimmed by 0 bases and J by 0 bases, leaving 8 bases between them. The length of the CDR3 is 16 residues. The CDR3 sequence: CASSYSVPPNTGELFF. The CDR3 bases are TGTGCCAGCAGTTACTCGGTTCCACCGAACACCGGGGAGCTGTTTTTT.

The V and J genes are TRBV27 and TRBJ1-5; D perhaps matches TRBD1 (6 bases). The CDR3 is 15 amino acids. The V end was cut by 3 bases, the J end by 6 bases, with 15 bases between. In germline, CDR1 is MNHEY, CDR2 SMNVEV (reference sequence). This CDR3 is CASSFGRGISQPQHF. The CDR3 nucleotides are TGTGCCAGCAGTTTCGGCAGGGGTATTAGTCAGCCCCAGCATTTT.

The CDR3 loop reads CASSQGRETEAFF. CDR3 nucleotide sequence: TGCGCCAGCAGCCAAGGGAGGGAGACTGAAGCTTTCTTT. The chain has TRBV4-1 and TRBJ1-1; D unclear. The CDR3 totals 13 residues. V was trimmed by 1 base and J by 5 bases, leaving 8 bases between them. Germline CDR1 is MGHRA and CDR2 is YSYEKL.

The chain joins TRBV4-2 to TRBJ1-2; D is ambiguous. CDR3 size: 15 residues. Per the germline V gene, CDR1 is LGHNA and CDR2 is YNFKEQ. The V end lost 0 bases, the J end lost 0 bases, and 8 bases lay between the germline ends. CDR3 in amino acids: CASSQDGSTNYGYTF. In DNA, the CDR3 is TGTGCCAGCAGCCAAGATGGGTCGACTAACTATGGCTACACCTTC.

This clonotype was detected only a few times. DNA for the CDR3: TGTGCCAGCAGCGAGGGACAGGGGTGGTCCTACGAGCAGTACTTC. Protein sequence: CASSEGQGWSYEQYF. The chain uses TRBV9 and TRBJ2-7; 10 bases are shared with TRBD1. The CDR3 has 15 amino acids. V lost 3 bases to trimming and J lost 1 base; unmatched junction nucleotides: 4. Germline CDR1 SGDLS, CDR2 YYNGEE. Supplemented by reference TRBV9 and TRBJ2-7, the full variable domain reads DSGVTQTPKHLITATGQRVTLRCSPRSGDLSVYWYQQSLDQGLQFLIQYYNGEERAKGNILERFSAQQFPDLHSELNLSSLELGDSALYFCASSEGQGWSYEQYFGPGTRLTVT.

Only a few counts were recorded for this clonotype. This chain uses TRBV4-1 with TRBJ2-2; the D gene could be TRBD1 or TRBD2 (6 bases each). The V gene's germline CDR1 is MGHRA and CDR2 YSYEKL. The length of the CDR3 is 15 residues. V was shortened by 1 base and J by 7 bases, with 13 bases between the two germline ends. The CDR3 here is CASSQGGAGDGELFF. The CDR3 DNA reads as TGCGCCAGCAGCCAAGGGGGGGCCGGGGACGGGGAGCTGTTTTTT.

In its sample, this clonotype was seen a few times. CDR3 region: CASSPMTGSYEQYF. For the CDR3, the DNA is TGCGCCAGCAGCCCCATGACAGGATCCTACGAGCAGTACTTC. V usage is TRBV4-3 and J usage is TRBJ2-7; D might be TRBD1 (6 bases). Germline V gene lookup returns CDR1 LGHNA and CDR2 YSLEER. Trimming shortened V by 4 bases and J by 1 base, and 11 bases separated the two germline ends. The CDR3 sequence is 14 residues long.

This clonotype is medium-sized. The rearrangement uses TRBV7-2 and TRBJ2-6; D is ambiguous. Looked up from germline, CDR1 is SGHTA and CDR2 is FQGNSA. V lost 3 bases and J lost 0, with 12 bases in between. The CDR3 is 17 residues long. The CDR3 bases are TGTGCCAGCAGCTTGGGGTATGGTCGCTCTGGGGCCAACGTCCTGACTTTC. This translates into CASSLGYGRSGANVLTF.

The sample holds a few counts of this clonotype. V is TRBV2 and J is TRBJ2-1; 9 bases align to TRBD1. The V and J ends lost 6 bases and 6 bases, in that order; junction bases with no gene match: 9. Germline values: CDR1 SNHLY, CDR2 FYNNEI. The CDR3 runs to 15 residues. The CDR3 loop is CASSRRDRDLNEQFF. Here the CDR3 DNA reads TGTGCCAGCAGCCGCCGGGACAGGGACCTCAATGAGCAGTTCTTC. Full variable domain (rest looked up from reference TRBV2 and TRBJ2-1): EPEVTQTPSHQVTQMGQEVILRCVPISNHLYFYWYRQILGQKVEFLVSFYNNEISEKSEIFDDQFSVERPDGSNFTLKIRSTKLEDSAMYFCASSRRDRDLNEQFFGPGTRLTVL.